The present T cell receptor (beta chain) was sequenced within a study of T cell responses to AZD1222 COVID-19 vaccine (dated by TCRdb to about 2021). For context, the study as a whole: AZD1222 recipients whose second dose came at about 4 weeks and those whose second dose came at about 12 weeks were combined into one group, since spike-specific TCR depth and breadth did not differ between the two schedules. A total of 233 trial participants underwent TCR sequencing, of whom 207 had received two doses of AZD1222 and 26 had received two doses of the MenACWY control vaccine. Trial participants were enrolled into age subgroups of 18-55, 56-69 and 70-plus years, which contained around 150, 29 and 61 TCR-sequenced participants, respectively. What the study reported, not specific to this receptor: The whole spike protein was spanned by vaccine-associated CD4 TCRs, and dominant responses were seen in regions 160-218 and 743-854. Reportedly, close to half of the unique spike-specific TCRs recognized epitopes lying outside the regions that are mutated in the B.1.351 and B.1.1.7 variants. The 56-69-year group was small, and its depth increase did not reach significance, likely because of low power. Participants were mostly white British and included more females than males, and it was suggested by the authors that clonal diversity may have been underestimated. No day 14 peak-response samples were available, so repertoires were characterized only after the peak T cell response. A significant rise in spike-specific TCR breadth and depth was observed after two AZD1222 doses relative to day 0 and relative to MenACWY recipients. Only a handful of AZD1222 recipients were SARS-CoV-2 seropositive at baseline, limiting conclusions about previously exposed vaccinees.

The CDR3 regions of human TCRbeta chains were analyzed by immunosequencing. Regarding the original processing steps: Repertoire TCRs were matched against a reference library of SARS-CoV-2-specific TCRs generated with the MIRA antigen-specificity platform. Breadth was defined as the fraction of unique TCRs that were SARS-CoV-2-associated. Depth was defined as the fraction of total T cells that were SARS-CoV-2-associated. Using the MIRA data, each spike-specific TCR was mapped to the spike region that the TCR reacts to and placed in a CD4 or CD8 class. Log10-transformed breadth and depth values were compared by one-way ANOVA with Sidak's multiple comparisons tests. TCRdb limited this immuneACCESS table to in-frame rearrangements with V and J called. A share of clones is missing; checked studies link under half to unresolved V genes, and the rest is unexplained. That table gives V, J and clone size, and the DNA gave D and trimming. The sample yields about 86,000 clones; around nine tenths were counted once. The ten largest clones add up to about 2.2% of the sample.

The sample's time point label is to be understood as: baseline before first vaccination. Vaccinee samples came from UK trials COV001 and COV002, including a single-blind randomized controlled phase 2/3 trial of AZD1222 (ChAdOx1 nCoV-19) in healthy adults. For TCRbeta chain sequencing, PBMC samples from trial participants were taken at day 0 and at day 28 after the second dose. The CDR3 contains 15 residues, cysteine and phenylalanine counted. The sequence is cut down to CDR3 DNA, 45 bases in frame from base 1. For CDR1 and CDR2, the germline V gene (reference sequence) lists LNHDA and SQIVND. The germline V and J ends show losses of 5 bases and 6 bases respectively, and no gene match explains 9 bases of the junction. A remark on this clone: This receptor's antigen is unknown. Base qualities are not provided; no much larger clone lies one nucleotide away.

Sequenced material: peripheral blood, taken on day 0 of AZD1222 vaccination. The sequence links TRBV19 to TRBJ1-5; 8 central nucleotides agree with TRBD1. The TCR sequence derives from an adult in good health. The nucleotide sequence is TGTGCCAGTAGTCCCTACAGGGGGTCAAGTCAGCCCCAGCATTTT. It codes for CASSPYRGSSQPQHF.